One TCR beta chain is described in this entry. The data derive from a study of blood T cell repertoires in COVID-19. Study in general: COVID-19 samples, acute and convalescent, were from the United States, Italy and Spain.

Looked up from germline, CDR1 is MNHEY and CDR2 is SMNVEV (reference sequence). V dropped 6 bases and J dropped 2 bases, with 16 bases sitting between them. This CDR3 region has 15 residues. Clones were read by immunoSEQ multiplex PCR, and TCRdb kept only the in-frame ones, dropping some. The table shows tens of thousands of clones, with approximately 92% occurring only once. The TCR originated in a woman in her 50s with active COVID-19. The sequencing sample was made of peripheral blood. The chain links TRBV27 to TRBJ1-1; possibly TRBD1 for D (5 bases). CDR3 nucleotide sequence: TGTGCCAGCAGCCCGGACCGGGGGACTAACACTGAAGCTTTCTTT. Translating gives CASSPDRGTNTEAFF.